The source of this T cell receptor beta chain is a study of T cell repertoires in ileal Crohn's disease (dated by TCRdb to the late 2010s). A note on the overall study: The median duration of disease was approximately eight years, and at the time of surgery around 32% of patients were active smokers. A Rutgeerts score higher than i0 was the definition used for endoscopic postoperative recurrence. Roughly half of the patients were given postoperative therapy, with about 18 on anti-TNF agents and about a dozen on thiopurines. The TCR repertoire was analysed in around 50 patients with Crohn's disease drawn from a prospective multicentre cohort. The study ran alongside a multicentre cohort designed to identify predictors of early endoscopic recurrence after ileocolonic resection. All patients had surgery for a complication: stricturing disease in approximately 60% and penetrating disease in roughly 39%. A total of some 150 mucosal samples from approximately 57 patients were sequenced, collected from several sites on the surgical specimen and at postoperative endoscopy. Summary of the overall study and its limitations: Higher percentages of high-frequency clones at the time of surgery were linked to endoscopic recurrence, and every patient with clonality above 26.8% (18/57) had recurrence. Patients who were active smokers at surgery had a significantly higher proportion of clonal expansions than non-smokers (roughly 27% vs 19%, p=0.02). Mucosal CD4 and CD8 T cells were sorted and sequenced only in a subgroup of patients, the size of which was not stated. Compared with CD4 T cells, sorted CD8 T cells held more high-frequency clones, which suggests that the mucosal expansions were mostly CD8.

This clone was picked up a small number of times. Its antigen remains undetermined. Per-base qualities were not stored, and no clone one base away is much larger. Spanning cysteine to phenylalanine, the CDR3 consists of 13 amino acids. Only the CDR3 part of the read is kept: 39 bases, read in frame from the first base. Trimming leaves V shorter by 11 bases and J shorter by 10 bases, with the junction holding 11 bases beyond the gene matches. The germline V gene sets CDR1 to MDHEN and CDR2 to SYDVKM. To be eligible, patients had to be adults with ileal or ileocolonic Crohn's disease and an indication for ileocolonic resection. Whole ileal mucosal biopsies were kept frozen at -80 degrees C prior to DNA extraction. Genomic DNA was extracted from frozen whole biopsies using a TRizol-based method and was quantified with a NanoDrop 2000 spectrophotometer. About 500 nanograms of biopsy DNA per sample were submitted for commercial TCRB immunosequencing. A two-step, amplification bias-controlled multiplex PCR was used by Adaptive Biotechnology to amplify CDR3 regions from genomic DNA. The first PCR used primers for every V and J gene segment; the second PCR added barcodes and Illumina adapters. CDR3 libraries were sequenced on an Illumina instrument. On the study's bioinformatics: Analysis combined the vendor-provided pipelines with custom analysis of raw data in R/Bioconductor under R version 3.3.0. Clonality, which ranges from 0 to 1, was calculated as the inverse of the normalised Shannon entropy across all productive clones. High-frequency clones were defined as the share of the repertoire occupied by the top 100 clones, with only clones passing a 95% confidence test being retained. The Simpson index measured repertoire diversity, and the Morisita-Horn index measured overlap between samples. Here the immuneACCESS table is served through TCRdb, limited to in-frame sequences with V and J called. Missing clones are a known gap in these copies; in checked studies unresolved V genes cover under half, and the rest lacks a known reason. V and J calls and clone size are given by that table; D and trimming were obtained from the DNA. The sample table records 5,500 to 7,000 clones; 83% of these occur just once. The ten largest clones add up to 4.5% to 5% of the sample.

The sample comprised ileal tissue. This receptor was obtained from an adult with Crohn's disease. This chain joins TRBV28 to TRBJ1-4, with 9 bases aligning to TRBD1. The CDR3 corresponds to CAGAKQGAGKLFF. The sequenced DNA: TGTGCCGGGGCTAAACAGGGGGCTGGAAAACTGTTTTTT.